Shown below are 28 T cell receptor beta chains from a single sample sequenced in a study of cytomegalovirus exposure and HLA in healthy donors. TCRdb's table, derived via immunoSEQ multiplex PCR, lists solely in-frame clones and lacks some. This table has over 70,000 clones, roughly 94% appearing once. Sequenced sample: PBMCs. These receptors came from a woman younger than 35 in good health and CMV-seronegative.

J is TRBJ1-2 and V is TRBV5-6; 9 bases agree with TRBD1. There are 13 residues in the CDR3. V shed 4 bases and J 5 bases; nucleotides not matched to a gene: 3. The germline V gene encodes CDR1 SGHDT and CDR2 YYEEEE. The CDR3 region is CASSLQGAYGYTF. CDR3 sequence (DNA): TGTGCCAGCAGCCTACAGGGGGCGTATGGCTACACCTTC.

The chain employs TRBV25-1 and TRBJ1-4, with D perhaps TRBD1 (6 bases). The CDR3 consists of 14 residues. Trimming cost V 5 bases and J 12 bases, with 19 bases left between them. CDR1 is MGHDK and CDR2 is SYGVNS in the germline V gene. Here the CDR3 reads CASSPSGRSGELFF. CDR3 DNA sequence: TGTGCCAGCAGTCCTAGTGGCAGATCAGGGGAACTGTTTTTT.

The chain recombines TRBV7-6 with TRBJ2-7; D remains ambiguous. The germline CDR1 and CDR2 sequences are SGHVS and FNYEAQ. The CDR3 spans 15 residues. V dropped 1 base and J dropped 2 bases, with 12 bases sitting between them. The CDR3 region has the DNA TGTGCCAGCAGCTTAGGGTCAAACGGAGCCTACGAGCAGTACTTC. It codes for CASSLGSNGAYEQYF. Full variable domain (outside the CDR3, taken from reference TRBV7-6 and TRBJ2-7): GAGVSQSPRYKVTKRGQDVALRCDPISGHVSLYWYRQALGQGPEFLTYFNYEAQQDKSGLPNDRFSAERPEGSISTLTIQRTEQRDSAMYRCASSLGSNGAYEQYFGPGTRLTVT.

V and J are TRBV7-2 and TRBJ2-1; the match to TRBD2 covers 12 bases. The germline gives CDR1 SGHTA, CDR2 FQGNSA. The CDR3 loop spans 18 amino acids. V trimming: 5 bases; J trimming: 4 bases; junction bases outside the gene matches: 12. Here the CDR3 DNA reads TGTGCCAGCAGCCCCCGACTAGCGGGGGCCCAAATATACAATGAGCAGTTCTTC. Translation gives CASSPRLAGAQIYNEQFF.

This sequence joins TRBV6-5 and TRBJ1-1; D gene uncertain. Germline assignment: CDR1 MNHEY and CDR2 SVGAGI. This CDR3 is built from 15 residues. The V end was cut by 3 bases, the J end by 1 base, with 12 bases between. The DNA of the CDR3 is TGTGCCAGCAGTTATGAAACGGGAGCGAACACTGAAGCTTTCTTT. This sequence encodes CASSYETGANTEAFF.

CDR3 loop: CASSETEYEQYF. The DNA of the CDR3 is TGTGCCAGCAGCGAGACAGAATACGAGCAGTACTTC. The rearrangement links TRBV7-8 to TRBJ2-7; the D gene is possibly TRBD1 (5 bases). Germline-derived CDR1 and CDR2 are SGHVS and FQNEAQ. V was clipped by 5 bases and J by 4 bases, with 9 bases between them. This CDR3 is 12 amino acids long.

V gene TRBV11-1 combines with J gene TRBJ2-5, with D perhaps matching TRBD1 (6 bases). The V end was cut by 2 bases, the J end by 3 bases, with 19 bases between. CDR1 and CDR2 from the germline V gene are SGHAT and FQDESV (reference sequence). The CDR3 runs to 17 residues. The CDR3 sequence is CASSLSLQGPGKETQYF. CDR3 in DNA: TGTGCCAGCAGCTTATCGCTTCAGGGGCCCGGTAAAGAGACCCAGTACTTC.

About this clone itself: The sample contains more than one DNA sequence encoding this CDR3. The genes are TRBV6-4 and TRBJ2-3; 11 bases match TRBD2. Germline CDR1 and CDR2: MRHNA and SNTAGT. The length of the CDR3 is 16 residues. V shed 0 bases and J 3 bases; nucleotides not matched to a gene: 2. The CDR3 coding sequence is TGTGCCAGCAGTGACTCGGCTAGCGGGGGGACAGATACGCAGTATTTT. It specifies CASSDSASGGTDTQYF.

The V and J genes are TRBV15 and TRBJ2-3, with 8 positions matching TRBD2. Trimming at V came to 0 bases and at J to 1 base, leaving 0 bases not matched to a gene. The CDR3 runs 15 residues. Germline loops: CDR1 LNHNV, CDR2 YYDKDF (reference sequence). CDR3 DNA sequence: TGTGCCACCAGCAGAGATAGCGGGGGCACAGATACGCAGTATTTT. Amino acid sequence: CATSRDSGGTDTQYF.

This rearrangement joins TRBV6-6 to TRBJ1-2; no definite D call. Trimming removed 0 bases from V and 8 bases from J, with 10 bases in between. In germline, CDR1 is MNHNY, CDR2 SVGAGI (reference sequence). The length of the CDR3 is 13 residues. CDR3 sequence: CASSYSGRRGYTF. As DNA, the CDR3 is TGTGCCAGCAGTTACTCGGGGAGGCGAGGCTACACCTTC.

This sequence joins TRBV6-4 and TRBJ1-2; tentatively, D is TRBD1 (6 bases). The CDR3 runs to 13 residues. The germline V and J ends were trimmed by 5 bases and 10 bases, with 17 bases remaining between them. CDR1 and CDR2 from the germline V gene are MRHNA and SNTAGT. For the CDR3, the DNA is TGTGCCAGCAGTCAGCAAACAGGGATTGACTACACCTTC. Its translation: CASSQQTGIDYTF.

This clone showed up just a few times. The rearrangement uses TRBV14 and TRBJ2-7, with D possibly matching TRBD2 (6 bases). Germline CDR1 is SGHDN and CDR2 is FVKESK. The CDR3 totals 15 residues. The V end was cut by 3 bases, the J end by 4 bases, with 16 bases between. CDR3 region: CASSQNRDSRYEQYF. CDR3 nucleotides: TGTGCCAGCAGCCAGAACCGGGACTCCAGGTACGAGCAGTACTTC. Supplemented by reference TRBV14 and TRBJ2-7, the full variable domain reads EAGVTQFPSHSVIEKGQTVTLRCDPISGHDNLYWYRRVMGKEIKFLLHFVKESKQDESGMPNNRFLAERTGGTYSTLKVQPAELEDSGVYFCASSQNRDSRYEQYFGPGTRLTVT.

V and J are TRBV28 and TRBJ1-5, with 9 bases identical to TRBD1. With 2 bases clipped from V and 2 bases from J, the junction kept 7 bases outside the gene matches. The CDR3 covers 17 residues. Germline V gene data show CDR1 as MDHEN and CDR2 as SYDVKM. CDR3 nucleotides: TGTGCCAGCAGTTTACTAGGGGACAGGGAGGGCAATCAGCCCCAGCATTTT. Its protein product is CASSLLGDREGNQPQHF.

The rearrangement uses TRBV7-8 and TRBJ1-5, with D tentatively TRBD1 (5 bases). Germline V lookup: CDR1 SGHVS, CDR2 FQNEAQ. The CDR3 runs to 16 residues. With 2 bases removed from V and 4 bases from J, the gap between germline ends came to 15 bases. DNA for the CDR3: TGTGCCAGCAGCTTAAGGGTCAGGGCGCCGAATCAGCCCCAGCATTTT. Residues: CASSLRVRAPNQPQHF.

This chain joins TRBV5-5 and TRBJ2-3, with TRBD1 matching 7 bases. Germline CDR1 is SGHKS and CDR2 is YYEKEE (reference sequence). The CDR3 is 16 amino acids. V dropped 3 bases and J dropped 6; count of bases not matched to a gene: 13. CDR3 region: CASSSQIRQGLDTQYF. In DNA form, the CDR3 reads TGTGCCAGCAGCTCCCAAATCAGACAGGGCCTGGATACGCAGTATTTT.

The chain combines TRBV2 with TRBJ2-7; 8 positions match TRBD2. V shed 6 bases, J shed 2 bases, and the junction held 12 bases outside the gene matches. This CDR3 is built from 16 residues. Germline CDR1 is SNHLY and CDR2 is FYNNEI. For the CDR3, the DNA is TGTGCCAGCAGGGATCCGGGACTAGTCGTTCCCTACGAGCAGTACTTC. Translating gives CASRDPGLVVPYEQYF. Variable domain in full (rest from reference TRBV2 and TRBJ2-7): EPEVTQTPSHQVTQMGQEVILRCVPISNHLYFYWYRQILGQKVEFLVSFYNNEISEKSEIFDDQFSVERPDGSNFTLKIRSTKLEDSAMYFCASRDPGLVVPYEQYFGPGTRLTVT.

The chain has TRBV7-3 and TRBJ2-2; 7 bases map to TRBD1. CDR3 length: 16 amino acids. V lost 5 bases and J lost 1; bases outside the gene matches: 7. Per germline, CDR1 SGHTA and CDR2 FQGTGA. CDR3 sequence: CASSVRRTGNTGELFF. CDR3 in DNA: TGTGCCAGCAGCGTGCGCAGGACAGGGAACACCGGGGAGCTGTTTTTT.

In its sample, this clone was seen once. In nucleotides, the CDR3 is TGCGCCAGCAAAGCGGCAGGTATGAACACTGAAGCTTTCTTT. It encodes CASKAAGMNTEAFF. The V call is TRBV4-3, the J call TRBJ1-1; D is ambiguous. The CDR3 runs to 14 residues. The V and J ends lost 7 bases and 0 bases respectively, with 12 bases between them. Per the germline V gene, CDR1 is LGHNA and CDR2 is YSLEER.

V is TRBV28 and J is TRBJ1-4, with 9 bases matching TRBD1. Germline V gene data show CDR1 as MDHEN and CDR2 as SYDVKM. V lost 6 bases, J lost 7 bases, and 3 bases stayed unmatched. The CDR3 is 13 residues long. The CDR3 loop reads CASRQGAVEKLFF. DNA of the CDR3: TGTGCCAGCAGACAGGGGGCGGTTGAAAAACTGTTTTTT.

The chain uses TRBV19 and TRBJ1-5, with 7 bases that match TRBD1. V was pared by 6 bases and J by 2 bases, with 7 bases of the junction left unmatched. The CDR3 extends over 15 amino acids. Per the germline V gene, CDR1 is LNHDA and CDR2 is SQIVND (reference sequence). The CDR3 region is CASRDRALGNQPQHF. The CDR3, as DNA: TGTGCCAGTAGAGACAGGGCCCTCGGCAATCAGCCCCAGCATTTT.

This chain links TRBV7-2 with TRBJ1-4, with 9 nucleotides matching TRBD1. CDR3 size: 14 residues. Looked up from germline, CDR1 is SGHTA and CDR2 is FQGNSA. The J segment lost 8 bases and the V segment lost 3 bases, leaving 4 bases of the junction unmatched. CDR3 nucleotides: TGTGCCAGCAGCTTTCGGACAGGGGCCGAAAAACTGTTTTTT. Its translation: CASSFRTGAEKLFF. Drawing the rest from reference TRBV7-2 and TRBJ1-4, the complete variable domain is GAGVSQSPSNKVTEKGKDVELRCDPISGHTALYWYRQSLGQGLEFLIYFQGNSAPDKSGLPSDRFSAERTGGSVSTLTIQRTQQEDSAVYLCASSFRTGAEKLFFGSGTQLSVL.

The chain joins TRBV29-1 to TRBJ1-4, with 9 bases matching TRBD1. The CDR3 consists of 14 residues. Germline CDR1 and CDR2: SQVTM and ANQGSEA. Losses at the gene ends were 5 bases for V and 8 bases for J; bases not matched to a gene: 9. Written as DNA, the CDR3 is TGCAGCGTTCGAGTCGGGACAGGGAACGAAAAACTGTTTTTT. Encoded protein: CSVRVGTGNEKLFF.

The chain combines TRBV11-3 with TRBJ2-2, with 10 nucleotides matching TRBD1. Germline lookup yields CDR1 SGHNT and CDR2 YENEEA. The junction had 1 base not matched to a gene; V was cut back by 3 bases and J by 6 bases. The CDR3 runs to 14 residues. The CDR3 loop is CASSLGQGSGELFF. The CDR3 DNA is TGTGCCAGCAGCTTGGGACAGGGGTCCGGGGAGCTGTTTTTT.

The V and J genes are TRBV19 and TRBJ1-2; the D gene is possibly TRBD1 (5 bases). Trimming cost V 6 bases and J 2 bases, with 13 bases left between them. Per the germline V gene, CDR1 is LNHDA and CDR2 is SQIVND (reference sequence). This CDR3 contains 14 residues. CDR3: CASRPGGGNYGYTF. The CDR3 bases are TGTGCCAGTAGACCCGGCGGGGGGAACTATGGCTACACCTTC. The full variable domain, completed using reference TRBV19 and TRBJ1-2, is DGGITQSPKYLFRKEGQNVTLSCEQNLNHDAMYWYRQDPGQGLRLIYYSQIVNDFQKGDIAEGYSVSREKKESFPLTVTSAQKNPTAFYLCASRPGGGNYGYTFGSGTRLTVV.

The V call is TRBV4-1, the J call TRBJ2-5, with TRBD1 identical over 7 bases. Looked up from germline, CDR1 is MGHRA and CDR2 is YSYEKL. V trimming: 7 bases; J trimming: 5 bases; junction bases outside the gene matches: 7. This CDR3 contains 13 residues. The CDR3 DNA reads TGCGCCAGCACCGCAACAGGGGACGAGACCCAGTACTTC. Its protein product is CASTATGDETQYF.

This CDR3 is CASSLAGSNEKLFF. Written as DNA, the CDR3 is TGCGCCAGCAGCTTGGCAGGGTCTAATGAAAAACTGTTTTTT. This sequence joins TRBV5-1 and TRBJ1-4, with a weak D call TRBD1 (5 bases). This CDR3 comprises 14 residues. Looked up from germline, CDR1 is SGHRS and CDR2 is YFSETQ. V was clipped by 0 bases and J by 3 bases, with 6 bases between them.

The chain links TRBV5-6 to TRBJ2-5; 7 positions match TRBD2. V lost 7 bases to trimming and J lost 5 bases; unmatched junction nucleotides: 14. CDR1 and CDR2 from the germline V gene are SGHDT and YYEEEE. The CDR3 extends over 15 amino acids. As DNA, the CDR3 is TGTGCCAGCCGGACCGAGCGGGGAAATATTGAGACCCAGTACTTC. It yields the protein CASRTERGNIETQYF.

V and J are TRBV5-6 and TRBJ2-7; 10 positions agree with TRBD1. The CDR3 consists of 13 residues. Germline V gene lookup returns CDR1 SGHDT and CDR2 YYEEEE. V shed 3 bases, J shed 5 bases, and the junction held 2 bases outside the gene matches. The CDR3 bases are TGTGCCAGCAGCTGGGACAGGGGACACGAGCAGTACTTC. It yields the protein CASSWDRGHEQYF.